One and the same sample provided the 22 T cell receptor beta chains below, sequenced in a study of human CD8 memory T cell subsets. Libraries for TCR beta were constructed using UMI-labeled 5' RACE. TCRdb processed the 5' RACE reads again and assigns one entry to each CDR3 protein, with no DNA. The sample has about 10,000 distinct CDR3 sequences; the top ten hold about 20%. The sequenced material came from CD8+ stem-like memory T cells (TSCM and TCM) sorted from PBMCs. Sample subset: stem-like memory CD8 T cells (TSTEM), CCR7+ PD-1- TIGIT-. The receptors stem from a human donor in good health.

This chain connects TRBV6-5 to TRBJ2-3. This CDR3 comprises 12 residues. CDR1 is MNHEY, CDR2 SVGAGI, per germline. The CDR3 sequence is CASSYNGDTQYF.

This clonotype is deemed medium-sized by its frequency. This rearrangement joins TRBV4-1 to TRBJ2-1; TCRdb's D gene call, TRBD1, goes unchecked for lack of DNA. The germline CDR1 and CDR2 sequences are MGHRA and YSYEKL. The length of the CDR3 is 15 residues. The CDR3 sequence: CASSHTGGAAGEQFF.

V is TRBV30 and J is TRBJ1-2; TCRdb indicates TRBD1, and absent DNA this call remains unverified. Germline V CDR1 and CDR2: GTSNPN, SVGIG (reference sequence). This CDR3 has 12 amino acids. Here the CDR3 reads CAWGQGPEGYTF. The full variable domain, with the rest looked up from reference TRBV30 and TRBJ1-2, is SQTIHQWPATLVQPVGSPLSLECTVEGTSNPNLYWYRQAAGRGLQLLFYSVGIGQISSEVPQNLSASRPQDRQFILSSKKLLLSDSGFYLCAWGQGPEGYTFGSGTRLTVV.

The chain combines TRBV3-1 with TRBJ2-1; TCRdb outputs TRBD2, but without DNA this stays unchecked. From germline, CDR1 is LGHDT and CDR2 YNNKEL (reference sequence). There are 17 residues in the CDR3. The CDR3 sequence is CASSQPNSASGHNEQFF.

The CDR3: CASSLRDRGHEQYF. The rearrangement uses TRBV5-1 and TRBJ2-7; TCRdb reports TRBD1, a call that lacks DNA to check it against. The CDR3 is 14 amino acids. CDR1 and CDR2 (germline): SGHRS, YFSETQ.

In terms of frequency, this clonotype is medium-sized. This chain connects TRBV7-9 to TRBJ1-1; TCRdb gives TRBD1 as the D gene, but with no DNA this cannot be confirmed. CDR1 and CDR2 (germline): SEHNR, FQNEAQ (reference sequence). The CDR3 has 15 amino acids. CDR3 amino acids: CASSSGTGSNTEAFF.

This rearrangement joins TRBV29-1 to TRBJ2-5; TCRdb calls TRBD2, which cannot be checked without DNA. The CDR3 has 14 residues. Per germline, CDR1 SQVTM and CDR2 ANQGSEA. Here the CDR3 reads CSVVPLAGAETQYF.

The chain employs TRBV4-1 and TRBJ2-1; TCRdb designates TRBD2, a call that cannot be tested without DNA. Looked up from germline, CDR1 is MGHRA and CDR2 is YSYEKL. The CDR3 has 15 residues. CDR3 residues: CASSQVAGGLGEQFF.

The V and J genes are TRBV5-1 and TRBJ2-2; TCRdb designates TRBD1, a call that cannot be tested without DNA. Germline CDR1 SGHRS, CDR2 YFSETQ. This CDR3 spans 16 amino acids. The CDR3 loop reads CASSSIRGGNTGELFF.

This chain links TRBV6-1 with TRBJ2-7; TCRdb gives TRBD2 as the D gene, but with no DNA this cannot be confirmed. This CDR3 has 15 residues. The germline gives CDR1 MNHNS, CDR2 SASEGT. CDR3 sequence: CASSESRTSSYEQYF.

The chain joins TRBV11-2 to TRBJ2-1; TCRdb's assignment of TRBD1 cannot be checked, as there is no DNA. CDR3 length: 16 amino acids. Germline assignment: CDR1 SGHAT and CDR2 FQNNGV. The CDR3: CASSPSGGTTYNEQFF.

The V call is TRBV4-1, the J call TRBJ2-7; TCRdb picks TRBD1, but there is no DNA to check that call. This CDR3 has 15 amino acids. CDR1 is MGHRA, CDR2 YSYEKL, per germline. The CDR3 loop reads CASSQDGTGFYEQYF.

The rearrangement uses TRBV5-8 and TRBJ2-3; TCRdb calls TRBD2, which cannot be checked without DNA. CDR3 size: 19 residues. Germline CDR1 is SGHTS and CDR2 is YDEGEE. The CDR3 sequence is CASSPVVLGLAIHTDTQYF.

This chain links TRBV19 with TRBJ2-2; the D call from TCRdb, TRBD2, cannot be confirmed without DNA. The germline V gene has CDR1 LNHDA and CDR2 SQIVND (reference sequence). This CDR3 has 16 amino acids. This CDR3 reads CASSMLSAGVLGELFF.

The chain joins TRBV20-1 to TRBJ2-3; no DNA is available, so the TRBD2 call from TCRdb remains unchecked. The CDR3 consists of 15 residues. The germline CDR1 and CDR2 sequences are DFQATT and SNEGSKA (reference sequence). Here the CDR3 reads CSARGLAGERDTQYF.

The chain recombines TRBV13 with TRBJ2-1. The CDR3 length is 14 residues. Per the germline V gene, CDR1 is PRHDT and CDR2 is FYEKMQ (reference sequence). This CDR3 is CASSLGGLYNEQFF. Full variable domain (remainder filled in from reference TRBV13 and TRBJ2-1): AAGVIQSPRHLIKEKRETATLKCYPIPRHDTVYWYQQGPGQDPQFLISFYEKMQSDKGSIPDRFSAQQFSDYHSELNMSSLELGDSALYFCASSLGGLYNEQFFGPGTRLTVL.

V and J are TRBV12-5 and TRBJ1-2; TCRdb calls TRBD1, which cannot be checked without DNA. Germline-derived CDR1 and CDR2 are LGHNT and FRNRAP. The CDR3 length is 14 residues. The CDR3 spells CASGFTGDNYGYTF.

This clonotype is classed as medium-sized by frequency. The V and J genes are TRBV13 and TRBJ2-5; checking the TCRdb D call of TRBD1 is not possible without DNA. Germline V gives CDR1 PRHDT, CDR2 FYEKMQ (reference sequence). This CDR3 spans 16 amino acids. The CDR3 reads CASSSRTGAPQETQYF.

This sequence joins TRBV29-1 and TRBJ2-7; as DNA is missing, the TRBD1 call by TCRdb cannot be tested. Germline V lookup: CDR1 SQVTM, CDR2 ANQGSEA. This CDR3 is 13 amino acids long. This CDR3 is CSVANRGLYEQYF.

Its frequency marks this clonotype as large. The chain is built from TRBV7-2 and TRBJ2-5; lacking DNA, the TRBD1 call made by TCRdb goes unchecked. From germline, CDR1 is SGHTA and CDR2 FQGNSA. This CDR3 has 13 amino acids. CDR3 in amino acids: CASRSPPSETQYF.

The chain links TRBV7-9 to TRBJ2-3; TCRdb proposes TRBD1, but this gene call is untestable without DNA. The germline V gene has CDR1 SEHNR and CDR2 FQNEAQ (reference sequence). The CDR3 loop spans 15 amino acids. The chain's CDR3 is CASTFRDRATDTQYF.

CDR3 sequence: CASSLSPGWANEKLFF. The chain joins TRBV7-6 to TRBJ1-4. CDR3 length: 16 residues. Germline V gene sequence: CDR1 SGHVS, CDR2 FNYEAQ. The complete variable domain, with remaining parts taken from reference TRBV7-6 and TRBJ1-4, reads GAGVSQSPRYKVTKRGQDVALRCDPISGHVSLYWYRQALGQGPEFLTYFNYEAQQDKSGLPNDRFSAERPEGSISTLTIQRTEQRDSAMYRCASSLSPGWANEKLFFGSGTQLSVL.